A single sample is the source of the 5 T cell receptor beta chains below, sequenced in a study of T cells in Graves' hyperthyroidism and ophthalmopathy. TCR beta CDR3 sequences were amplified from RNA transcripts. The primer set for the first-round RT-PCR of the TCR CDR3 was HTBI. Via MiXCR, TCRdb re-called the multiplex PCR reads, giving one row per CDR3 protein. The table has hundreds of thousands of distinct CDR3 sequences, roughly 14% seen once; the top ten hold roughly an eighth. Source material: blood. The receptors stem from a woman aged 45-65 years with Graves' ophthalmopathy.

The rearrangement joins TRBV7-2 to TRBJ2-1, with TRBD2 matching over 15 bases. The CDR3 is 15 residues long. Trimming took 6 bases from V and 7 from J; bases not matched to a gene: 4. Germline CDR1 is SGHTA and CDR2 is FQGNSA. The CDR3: CASRRTSGRVNEQFF. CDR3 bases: TGTGCCAGCAGAAGGACTAGCGGGAGGGTTAATGAGCAGTTCTTC.

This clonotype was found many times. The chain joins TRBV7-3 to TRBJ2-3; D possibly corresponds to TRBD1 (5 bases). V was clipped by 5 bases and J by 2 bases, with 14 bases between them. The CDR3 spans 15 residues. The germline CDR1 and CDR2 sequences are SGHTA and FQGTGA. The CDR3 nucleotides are TGTGCCAGCAGCCAAGGGGCAGAGTACACAGATACGCAGTATTTT. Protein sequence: CASSQGAEYTDTQYF.

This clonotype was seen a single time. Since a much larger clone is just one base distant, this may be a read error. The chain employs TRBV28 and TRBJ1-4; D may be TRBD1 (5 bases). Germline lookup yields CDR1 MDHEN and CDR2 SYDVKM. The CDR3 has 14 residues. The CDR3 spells CAGRFPGRGEKLFF. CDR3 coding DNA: TGTGCCGGCAGGTTCCCCGGTAGGGGTGAAAAACTGTTTTTT.

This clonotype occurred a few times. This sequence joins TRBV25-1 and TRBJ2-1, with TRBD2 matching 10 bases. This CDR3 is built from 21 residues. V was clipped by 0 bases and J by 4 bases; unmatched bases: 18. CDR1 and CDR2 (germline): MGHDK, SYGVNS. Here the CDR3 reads CASSEYSGASGRKEWYNEQFF. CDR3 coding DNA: TGTGCCAGCAGTGAATATTCGGGAGCTAGCGGGAGAAAAGAATGGTACAATGAGCAGTTCTTC.

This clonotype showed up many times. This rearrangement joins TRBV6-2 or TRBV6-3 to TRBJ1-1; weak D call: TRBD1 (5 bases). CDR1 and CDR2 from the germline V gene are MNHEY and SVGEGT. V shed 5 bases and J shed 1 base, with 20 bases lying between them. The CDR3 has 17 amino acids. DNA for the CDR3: TGTGCCAGCAGTACCCCGGGACTCCTGGGCCGGAACACTGAAGCTTTCTTT. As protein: CASSTPGLLGRNTEAFF.